Listed here are 6 T cell receptor beta chains from one sample, sequenced in a study of CD8 T cells in ankylosing spondylitis (dated by TCRdb to about 2017). Broad study findings and their caveats: Blood from ankylosing spondylitis patients appeared to be characterized by a TCR beta motif composed of about eight highly homologous amino acid variants.

Libraries were built with 5' RACE. Sequencing used an Illumina HiSeq 2500. TCRdb itself trimmed the public reads at Q25 with fastp, ran MiXCR and retained productive beta chains. Rows with a matching CDR3 protein are joined into one entry that keeps the most common DNA and genes. Within this sample are about 390,000 distinct CDR3 sequences, with 20% to 25% of them counted one time only. The ten largest clones add up to about 17% of the sample. These receptors have no known antigen. The sequenced material came from blood, either unsorted or a sorted T cell fraction (not recorded which). The source of these receptors is a male donor with ankylosing spondylitis.

In nucleotides, the CDR3 is TGTGCCAGCAGCCTCGGACAGGGCCAAGGGGAGCTGTTTTTT. It encodes CASSLGQGQGELFF. The chain combines TRBV7-9 with TRBJ2-2; the match to TRBD1 covers 8 bases. Germline loops: CDR1 SEHNR, CDR2 FQNEAQ (reference sequence). V trimming: 5 bases; J trimming: 8 bases; junction bases outside the gene matches: 7. The CDR3 sequence is 14 residues long. The full variable domain, completed using reference TRBV7-9 and TRBJ2-2, is DTGVSQNPRHKITKRGQNVTFRCDPISEHNRLYWYRQTLGQGPEFLTYFQNEAQLEKSRLLSDRFSAERPKGSFSTLEIQRTEQGDSAMYLCASSLGQGQGELFFGEGSRLTVL.

This clonotype was seen a few times. The chain couples TRBV12-3 or TRBV12-4 to TRBJ2-6; D is tentatively TRBD1 or TRBD2 (5 bases each). The germline V and J ends were trimmed by 6 bases and 1 base, with 7 bases remaining between them. The CDR3 has 14 amino acids. The CDR3 coding sequence is TGTGCCAGCAGGAGGGGTTCTGGGGCCAACGTCCTGACTTTC. Its translation: CASRRGSGANVLTF.

The chain uses TRBV7-8 and TRBJ2-1; weak D call: TRBD1 (6 bases). Trimming left V 0 bases short and J 5 bases short, with 17 bases between. The CDR3 has 17 amino acids. Germline V gives CDR1 SGHVS, CDR2 FQNEAQ. The chain's CDR3 is CASSLARTRGPDNEQFF. DNA for the CDR3: TGTGCCAGCAGCTTAGCGAGGACCAGGGGACCCGACAATGAGCAGTTCTTC.

The rearrangement links TRBV6-2 or TRBV6-3 to TRBJ2-1; TRBD2 matches 13 bases. The germline V gene has CDR1 MNHEY and CDR2 SVGEGT. V shed 7 bases and J 6 bases; nucleotides not matched to a gene: 15. The CDR3 contains 18 residues. CDR3 DNA: TGTGCCAGCACGAGGCTCAGGACTAGCGGGAGACCCGGCAATGAGCAGTTCTTC. Translating it yields CASTRLRTSGRPGNEQFF.

Many counts were recorded for this clonotype. The rearrangement links TRBV7-2 to TRBJ1-1; D call uncertain. This CDR3 contains 13 residues. V lost 5 bases and J 2 bases, leaving 9 bases between the germline ends. In germline, CDR1 is SGHTA, CDR2 FQGNSA. The CDR3 DNA follows: TGTGCCAGCAGCCAGACGGATAACACTGAAGCTTTCTTT. Translation gives CASSQTDNTEAFF.

The chain uses TRBV29-1 and TRBJ2-2; 10 bases line up with TRBD2. CDR1 and CDR2 from the germline V gene are SQVTM and ANQGSEA. V was pared by 2 bases and J by 4 bases, with 10 bases of the junction left unmatched. This CDR3 is 17 amino acids long. The chain's CDR3 is CSVEFQLAGVGTGELFF. The CDR3 DNA is TGCAGCGTTGAATTCCAGCTAGCGGGAGTTGGCACCGGGGAGCTGTTTTTT.